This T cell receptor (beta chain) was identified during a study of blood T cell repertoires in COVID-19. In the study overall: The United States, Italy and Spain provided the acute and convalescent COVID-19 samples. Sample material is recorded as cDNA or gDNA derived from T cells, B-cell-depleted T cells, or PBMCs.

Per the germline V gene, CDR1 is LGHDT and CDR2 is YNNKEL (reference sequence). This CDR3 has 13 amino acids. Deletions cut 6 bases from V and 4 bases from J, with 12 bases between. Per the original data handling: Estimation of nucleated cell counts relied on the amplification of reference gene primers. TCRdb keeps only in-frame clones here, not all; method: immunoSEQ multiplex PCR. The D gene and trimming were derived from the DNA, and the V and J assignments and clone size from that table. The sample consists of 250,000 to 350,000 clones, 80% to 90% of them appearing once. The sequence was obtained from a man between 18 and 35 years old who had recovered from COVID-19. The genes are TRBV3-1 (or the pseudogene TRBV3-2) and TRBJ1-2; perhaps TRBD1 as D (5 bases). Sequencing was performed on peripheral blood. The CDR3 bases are TGTGCCAGCAGAGAAGGGGTCGGCTATGGCTACACCTTC. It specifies CASREGVGYGYTF.